Following are 27 T cell receptor beta chains from one sample sequenced in a study of T-cell reconstitution after alpha-beta-depleted transplantation in children. Library preparation (for TCRbeta) was performed with unique molecular identifiers. TCRdb processed the PCR reads anew with MiXCR; each CDR3 protein has one entry. The sample has roughly 500,000 distinct CDR3 sequences; roughly an eighth are singletons. The sequencing here drew on PBMCs from the stem cell graft donor, taken from the stem cell graft. The receptors were sampled from a human donor who donated a stem cell graft to a child with combined immunodeficiency.

This clonotype appeared many times. The V and J genes are TRBV6-5 and TRBJ2-3; D gene ambiguous. Germline loops: CDR1 MNHEY, CDR2 SVGAGI. There are 14 residues in the CDR3. The V end lost 0 bases, the J end lost 2 bases, and 6 bases lay between the germline ends. The CDR3 coding sequence is TGTGCCAGCAGTTACTCCACGAACACAGATACGCAGTATTTT. Translation gives CASSYSTNTDTQYF.

This clonotype has a handful of counts. The V gene is TRBV20-1, the J gene TRBJ1-2; D is possibly TRBD1 (6 bases). V was clipped by 3 bases and J by 5 bases, with 16 bases between them. This CDR3 is built from 14 residues. Germline CDR1 is DFQATT and CDR2 is SNEGSKA (reference sequence). In DNA, the CDR3 is TGCAGTGCTAGTTTCCAGGGGTTTTCGTATGGCTACACCTTC. It yields the protein CSASFQGFSYGYTF.

The genes are TRBV4-3 and TRBJ2-7, with D hard to call. Looked up from germline, CDR1 is LGHNA and CDR2 is YSLEER. The CDR3 loop spans 8 amino acids. The CDR3 loop reads CASSQDAV. The CDR3 nucleotides read TGCGCCAGCAGCCAAGATGCAGTC.

The rearrangement links TRBV20-1 to TRBJ1-1; D possibly corresponds to TRBD1 (6 bases). Germline assignment: CDR1 DFQATT and CDR2 SNEGSKA (reference sequence). The CDR3 length is 12 residues. V lost 6 bases, J lost 14 bases, and 22 bases lay in between. The CDR3 spells CSAPAGGPMLFF. CDR3 bases: TGCAGTGCCCCCGCCGGGGGCCCAATGCTCTTCTTT.

This clonotype was seen a handful of times. The J gene is TRBJ2-1, the V gene TRBV6-1, with 9 bases matching TRBD2. The CDR3 sequence is 15 residues long. Germline V lookup: CDR1 MNHNS, CDR2 SASEGT. Trimming removed 6 bases from V and 7 bases from J; junction bases left unmatched: 10. The CDR3 DNA reads as TGTGCCAGCAGGCGTGCGGGACTAGCCCCGAATGAGCAGTTCTTC. As protein: CASRRAGLAPNEQFF.

This clonotype was picked up many times. This chain links TRBV12-3 or TRBV12-4 with TRBJ2-2; the D is unclear. This CDR3 comprises 14 residues. V lost 3 bases, J lost 5 bases, and 10 bases lay in between. The DNA of the CDR3 is TGTGCCAGCAGTTTGCAAGGGTTTACCGGGGAGCTGTTTTTT. Residues: CASSLQGFTGELFF.

The chain's CDR3 is CASNEGRETQYF. CDR3 nucleotide sequence: TGTGCCAGCAACGAGGGAAGGGAGACCCAGTACTTC. This rearrangement joins TRBV12-3 or TRBV12-4 to TRBJ2-5; D may be TRBD2 (5 bases). The CDR3 sequence is 12 residues long. The germline V and J ends were trimmed by 7 bases and 5 bases, with 11 bases remaining between them.

The chain recombines TRBV12-3 or TRBV12-4 with TRBJ1-1; 7 positions match TRBD1. The ends lost 7 bases at V and 6 bases at J; junction bases unmatched: 8. CDR3 length: 13 residues. The CDR3 DNA reads as TGTGCCAGCATCATTCCAGGGGGAGCTGAAGCTTTCTTT. It translates to CASIIPGGAEAFF.

This clonotype was seen a few times. The J gene is TRBJ2-7, the V gene TRBV9; D gene ambiguous. CDR3 length equals 14 residues. The V and J ends lost 2 bases and 3 bases respectively, with 12 bases between them. Germline CDR1 is SGDLS and CDR2 is YYNGEE. CDR3 coding DNA: TGTGCCAGCAGCGTCCGGTTTGAGAACTACGAGCAGTACTTC. Translating it yields CASSVRFENYEQYF.

This clonotype was detected a few times. The chain recombines TRBV4-2 with TRBJ1-1, with D hard to call. CDR3 length: 13 residues. Germline V gives CDR1 LGHNA, CDR2 YNFKEQ. The V end lost 5 bases, the J end lost 6 bases, and 13 bases lay between the germline ends. DNA for the CDR3: TGTGCCAGCAGCTCAGGAGGGCCCCCTGAAGCTTTCTTT. This translates into CASSSGGPPEAFF.

This clonotype was observed at least ten times. The chain employs TRBV29-1 and TRBJ2-7; 11 positions match TRBD2. J gave up 3 bases and V 7 bases, and 8 bases lay outside the gene matches. Germline loops: CDR1 SQVTM, CDR2 ANQGSEA. There are 14 residues in the CDR3. The CDR3 coding sequence is TGCAGCGCCCGGGGACTAGCGGAAAACTACGAGCAGTACTTC. This translates into CSARGLAENYEQYF.

This clonotype has only one observation. This CDR3 is missing its conserved last phenylalanine or tryptophan, likely due to a read error. The chain links TRBV5-1 to TRBJ1-1; D ambiguous. Germline V CDR1 and CDR2: SGHRS, YFSETQ. V was pared by 0 bases and J by 1 base, with 4 bases between. This CDR3 region has 13 residues. The CDR3 region is CASSLDRNTEAFC. The CDR3 DNA is TGCGCCAGCAGCTTGGACAGGAACACTGAAGCTTTCTGT.

This clonotype was picked up many times. V and J are TRBV4-3 and TRBJ2-7; D is uncertain. This CDR3 is 14 amino acids long. Deletions cut 2 bases from V and 1 base from J, with 9 bases between. Germline values: CDR1 LGHNA, CDR2 YSLEER. CDR3 in amino acids: CASSQSYGSYEQYF. CDR3 coding DNA: TGCGCCAGCAGCCAATCCTATGGGTCCTACGAGCAGTACTTC.

This clonotype was observed at least ten times. This chain joins TRBV12-5 and TRBJ2-7; 7 bases are shared with TRBD1. CDR3 length: 14 amino acids. The germline V gene encodes CDR1 LGHNT and CDR2 FRNRAP. V lost 6 bases to trimming and J lost 4 bases; unmatched junction nucleotides: 9. This CDR3 reads CASGQQQGRYEQYF. In nucleotides, the CDR3 is TGTGCTAGTGGCCAACAACAGGGGCGGTACGAGCAGTACTTC. Variable domain in full (rest from reference TRBV12-5 and TRBJ2-7): DARVTQTPRHKVTEMGQEVTMRCQPILGHNTVFWYRQTMMQGLELLAYFRNRAPLDDSGMPKDRFSAEMPDATLATLKIQPSEPRDSAVYFCASGQQQGRYEQYFGPGTRLTVT.

This clonotype was picked up a small number of times. The genes are TRBV6-2 or TRBV6-3 and TRBJ1-1, with D possibly TRBD1 on 5 matching bases. The CDR3 is made up of 15 amino acids. CDR1 and CDR2 (germline): MNHEY, SVGEGT. Trimming took off 7 bases at V and 1 base at J, with 16 bases between the two ends. CDR3 loop: CASKEGGHANTEAFF. Here the CDR3 DNA reads TGTGCCAGCAAGGAAGGCGGACACGCGAACACTGAAGCTTTCTTT.

This clonotype was observed at least ten times. The gene calls are TRBV12-3 or TRBV12-4 and TRBJ1-1, with D perhaps TRBD1 (6 bases). This CDR3 comprises 14 residues. The germline V and J ends were trimmed by 7 bases and 2 bases, with 14 bases remaining between them. CDR3 DNA sequence: TGTGCCAGCACATTAGTGGGGGCTAACACTGAAGCTTTCTTT. Amino acids: CASTLVGANTEAFF.

This clonotype was counted between two and nine times. This chain connects TRBV10-3 to TRBJ1-5; the match to TRBD1 covers 7 bases. Per germline, CDR1 ENHRY and CDR2 SYGVKD. J lost 4 bases, V lost 10 bases, and 13 bases had no gene match. CDR3 length: 15 amino acids. CDR3 DNA sequence: TGTGCCACAAAATCGCGGGGGGACAGAAATCAGCCCCAGCATTTT. It specifies CATKSRGDRNQPQHF.

This clonotype was counted at least ten times. V gene TRBV12-3 or TRBV12-4 combines with J gene TRBJ1-2; 7 bases are a match to TRBD1. The V gene end was trimmed by 4 bases and the J gene end by 2 bases; junction bases not matched to a gene: 7. CDR3 size: 15 residues. CDR3 DNA: TGTGCCAGCAGTTCGACCTCGGACAGGAACTATGGCTACACCTTC. This sequence encodes CASSSTSDRNYGYTF.

In this sample, this clonotype turned up many times. This chain uses TRBV6-5 with TRBJ2-5; 13 nucleotides align to TRBD2. Germline CDR1 and CDR2: MNHEY and SVGAGI. Trimming took 5 bases from V and 5 from J; bases not matched to a gene: 5. This CDR3 has 15 amino acids. This CDR3 reads CASSPGLAGSETQYF. The CDR3 DNA reads as TGTGCCAGCAGTCCGGGACTAGCGGGATCGGAGACCCAGTACTTC.

This clonotype came up many times. CDR3 loop: CATSLRRRGTGELFF. Here the CDR3 DNA reads TGTGCCACCAGCTTGCGGCGTCGGGGAACCGGGGAGCTGTTTTTT. This chain joins TRBV15 and TRBJ2-2, with D possibly being TRBD2 (5 bases). V was trimmed by 5 bases and J by 5 bases, leaving 15 bases between them. The CDR3 extends over 15 amino acids. Germline V gene sequence: CDR1 LNHNV, CDR2 YYDKDF (reference sequence). The whole variable domain, filled in from reference TRBV15 and TRBJ2-2, reads DAMVIQNPRYQVTQFGKPVTLSCSQTLNHNVMYWYQQKSSQAPKLLFHYYDKDFNNEADTPDNFQSRRPNTSFCFLDIRSPGLGDTAMYLCATSLRRRGTGELFFGEGSRLTVL.

This chain uses TRBV7-9 with TRBJ1-2; D ambiguous. Germline loops: CDR1 SEHNR, CDR2 FQNEAQ (reference sequence). The CDR3 runs 14 residues. V was clipped by 3 bases and J by 8 bases, with 16 bases between them. CDR3 sequence: CASSLGSGPGGYTF. CDR3 sequence (DNA): TGTGCCAGCAGCTTGGGGTCGGGTCCTGGAGGCTACACCTTC.

This clonotype was picked up a small number of times. V and J are TRBV6-1 and TRBJ2-1, with D perhaps matching TRBD1 (6 bases). The CDR3 spans 14 residues. Germline-derived CDR1 and CDR2 are MNHNS and SASEGT. V was shortened by 6 bases and J by 4 bases, with 13 bases between the two germline ends. DNA for the CDR3: TGTGCCAGCAGGGCGAGGGGGTCATACAATGAGCAGTTCTTC. Protein: CASRARGSYNEQFF.

A few counts support this clonotype. This chain links TRBV20-1 with TRBJ2-1, with 11 nucleotides matching TRBD2. This CDR3 spans 14 amino acids. CDR1 and CDR2 (germline): DFQATT, SNEGSKA (reference sequence). The ends lost 1 base at V and 12 bases at J; junction bases unmatched: 8. The CDR3: CSARAGLAEGGQFF. In DNA, the CDR3 is TGCAGTGCTAGAGCGGGACTAGCGGAGGGGGGGCAGTTCTTC.

This clonotype was counted at least ten times. V is TRBV9 and J is TRBJ2-2; 10 bases are a match to TRBD2. This CDR3 has 17 amino acids. Germline assignment: CDR1 SGDLS and CDR2 YYNGEE. J lost 6 bases, V lost 0 bases, and 8 bases had no gene match. The CDR3 DNA reads TGTGCCAGCAGCGTAGGCGGACTAGCGGTAGTCCCCGGGGAGCTGTTTTTT. The encoded protein is CASSVGGLAVVPGELFF.

This clonotype has just a few counts. V usage is TRBV12-3 or TRBV12-4 and J usage is TRBJ1-4; 7 bases align to TRBD1. CDR3 length: 15 residues. With V trimmed by 4 bases and J by 8 bases, 10 bases remained unmatched. CDR3 nucleotide sequence: TGTGCCAGCAGTTCGTCCGACAGGGCGGGGGAAAAACTGTTTTTT. Translation: CASSSSDRAGEKLFF.

Remarks on this clonotype: At one boundary the junction diverges from the germline segment, which might be a read error. V and J are TRBV20-1 and TRBJ2-1; 7 nucleotides agree with TRBD1. The CDR3 length is 15 residues. Germline CDR1 is DFQATT and CDR2 is SNEGSKA (reference sequence). The CDR3: CSARGPGQLPNEQFF. In DNA form, the CDR3 reads TGCAGTGCGAGAGGTCCGGGACAGTTACCCAATGAGCAGTTCTTC.

This clonotype was seen a handful of times. This rearrangement joins TRBV20-1 to TRBJ2-1; D is perhaps TRBD1 (5 bases). Trimming took 5 bases from V and 7 from J, leaving 18 bases between them. The V gene's germline CDR1 is DFQATT and CDR2 SNEGSKA (reference sequence). The CDR3 consists of 14 residues. CDR3 in amino acids: CSAQNRFYWNEQFF. The CDR3 nucleotides read TGCAGTGCTCAGAACAGGTTTTATTGGAATGAGCAGTTCTTC.